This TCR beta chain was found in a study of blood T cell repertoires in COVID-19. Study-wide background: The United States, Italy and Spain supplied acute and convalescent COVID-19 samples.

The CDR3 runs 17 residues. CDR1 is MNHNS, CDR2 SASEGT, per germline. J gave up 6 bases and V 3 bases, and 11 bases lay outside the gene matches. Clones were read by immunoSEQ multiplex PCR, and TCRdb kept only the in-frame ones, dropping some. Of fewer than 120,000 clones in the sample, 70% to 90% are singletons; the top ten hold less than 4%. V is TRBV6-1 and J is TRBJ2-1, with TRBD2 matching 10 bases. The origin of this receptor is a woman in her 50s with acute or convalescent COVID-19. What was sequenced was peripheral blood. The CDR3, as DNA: TGTGCCAGCAGTGACGGTGGAGTAGCGGGAGGACGCAATGAGCAGTTCTTC. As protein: CASSDGGVAGGRNEQFF.